This T cell receptor beta chain emerged from a study of regulatory T cells in long-lasting Graves disease. General study results and limits: Persistent patients shared 2,500 to 3,000 public clonotypes among themselves. Newly diagnosed patients shared fewer, at under 1,000. Possibly, too few samples lowered accuracy.

The time point denotes: newly diagnosed GD, antithyroid drugs for less than 3 months. Scientists built the TCR library using RNA that was extracted from PBMCs. As regards this clonotype: Its antigen is unidentified.

Investigators prepared the TCR beta libraries by applying iRepertoire HTBI primers and Arm-PCR of CDR3 regions. TCRdb recomputed calls from the multiplex PCR reads with MiXCR, one row per CDR3 protein. The sample holds 600,000 to 650,000 distinct CDR3 sequences, 16% seen once. The same sample was also studied in work on T cells in Graves' hyperthyroidism and ophthalmopathy. As that report states: Lactation, pregnancy, other autoimmune disease or uncontrolled infection led to exclusion of patients.

Sequences were derived from peripheral blood mononuclear cells (PBMCs), sampled at new diagnosis, from a patient treated with antithyroid drugs. This receptor was obtained from a woman in her twenties or thirties with Graves disease.

The CDR3 region has the DNA TGTGCCAGCAGCTTAACGGGGTTGTTTAACTATGGCTACACCTTC. Translation gives CASSLTGLFNYGYTF. The chain combines TRBV7-3 with TRBJ1-2; D call uncertain. Germline CDR1 and CDR2: SGHTA and FQGTGA. V was trimmed by 0 bases and J by 1 base, leaving 9 bases between them. This CDR3 comprises 15 residues.